Listed here are 27 T cell receptor beta chains from one sample, sequenced in a study of blood T cell repertoires in COVID-19. Produced via immunoSEQ multiplex PCR; TCRdb's table is partial and in-frame only. The sample consists of over 300,000 clones, roughly 90% of them appearing once. The sequenced sample was peripheral blood. The receptor set was obtained from a man aged 18 to 30 who had recovered from COVID-19.

The rearrangement uses TRBV4-1 and TRBJ2-1; perhaps TRBD1 as D (6 bases). The V gene's germline CDR1 is MGHRA and CDR2 YSYEKL. V dropped 0 bases and J dropped 9 bases, with 15 bases sitting between them. CDR3 length: 15 residues. The CDR3 DNA is TGCGCCAGCAGCCAAGAAAAGTCAGCAGGGGCTGAGCAGTTCTTC. Amino acid sequence: CASSQEKSAGAEQFF.

The V call is TRBV15, the J call TRBJ1-5, with 8 bases aligning to TRBD1. Germline CDR1 reads LNHNV; CDR2 reads YYDKDF (reference sequence). Trimming removed 10 bases from V and 3 bases from J; junction bases left unmatched: 5. The CDR3 runs to 13 residues. The CDR3 here is CAIQGGPNQPQHF. The CDR3, as DNA: TGTGCCATACAGGGGGGGCCCAATCAGCCCCAGCATTTT.

The table lists this clone with a few counts. The V gene is TRBV6-1, the J gene TRBJ2-1; 10 bases are a match to TRBD2. CDR1 and CDR2 (germline): MNHNS, SASEGT. V trimming: 3 bases; J trimming: 9 bases; junction bases outside the gene matches: 14. The CDR3 consists of 17 residues. CDR3 in amino acids: CASSDHSGLAEVSEQFF. CDR3 coding DNA: TGTGCCAGCAGTGATCATAGCGGACTAGCGGAGGTCAGTGAGCAGTTCTTC.

This sequence joins TRBV30 and TRBJ1-2; D call uncertain. Germline loops: CDR1 GTSNPN, CDR2 SVGIG (reference sequence). This CDR3 contains 13 residues. Trimming removed 2 bases at V and 6 bases at J, with 13 bases between. The CDR3 region has the DNA TGTGCCTGGAGTCCAGGCACTGGTCATGGCTACACCTTC. This codes for CAWSPGTGHGYTF.

Here the CDR3 DNA reads TGCGCCAGCAGCTTGGGAGAGCCTGAGCAGTTCTTC. This encodes CASSLGEPEQFF. The chain joins TRBV5-1 to TRBJ2-1, with unresolved D. The germline gives CDR1 SGHRS, CDR2 YFSETQ. The CDR3 sequence is 12 residues long. V lost 0 bases and J lost 9, with 7 bases in between.

V and J are TRBV28 and TRBJ2-7, with D uncertain. The V end lost 1 base, the J end lost 7 bases, and 5 bases lay between the germline ends. The germline V gene has CDR1 MDHEN and CDR2 SYDVKM. The CDR3 is made up of 11 amino acids. The CDR3 sequence is CASSLSLEQYF. The CDR3, as DNA: TGTGCCAGCAGTTTATCATTGGAGCAGTACTTC.

This sequence joins TRBV13 and TRBJ1-2, with TRBD1 as a possible D gene (5 bases). This CDR3 has 13 residues. Germline CDR1 PRHDT, CDR2 FYEKMQ (reference sequence). With 5 bases removed from V and 9 bases from J, the gap between germline ends came to 16 bases. The CDR3 loop reads CASSLRDSSSYTF. In DNA form, the CDR3 reads TGTGCCAGCAGCCTCCGGGACTCTTCGAGCTACACCTTC. The variable domain in full, completed from reference TRBV13 and TRBJ1-2, reads AAGVIQSPRHLIKEKRETATLKCYPIPRHDTVYWYQQGPGQDPQFLISFYEKMQSDKGSIPDRFSAQQFSDYHSELNMSSLELGDSALYFCASSLRDSSSYTFGSGTRLTVV.

The V and J genes are TRBV9 and TRBJ1-6; D call uncertain. The CDR3 is 16 amino acids. Germline CDR1 reads SGDLS; CDR2 reads YYNGEE. Trimming left V 0 bases short and J 7 bases short, with 14 bases between. CDR3 nucleotide sequence: TGTGCCAGCAGCGTAGAGGGAGGGTCATACAATTCACCCCTCCACTTT. It yields the protein CASSVEGGSYNSPLHF.

The chain joins TRBV5-1 to TRBJ2-3; D possibly corresponds to TRBD2 (6 bases). Deletions cut 0 bases from V and 0 bases from J, with 17 bases between. This CDR3 region has 18 residues. Germline loops: CDR1 SGHRS, CDR2 YFSETQ. CDR3 in amino acids: CASSLAEDSGTSTDTQYF. The CDR3 nucleotides read TGCGCCAGCAGCTTGGCCGAGGATAGCGGAACTAGCACAGATACGCAGTATTTT.

The table lists this clone with a count of one. The V call is TRBV11-3, the J call TRBJ1-2; D unclear. Looked up from germline, CDR1 is SGHNT and CDR2 is YENEEA. This CDR3 is 17 amino acids long. V shed 4 bases and J shed 2 bases, with 20 bases lying between them. The chain's CDR3 is CASSSLARDESNYGYTF. CDR3 sequence (DNA): TGTGCCAGCAGCTCCCTCGCCCGGGATGAGTCAAACTATGGCTACACCTTC.

The chain carries TRBV5-1 and TRBJ2-6; 9 positions agree with TRBD2. With 1 base clipped from V and 2 bases from J, the junction kept 10 bases outside the gene matches. Germline-derived CDR1 and CDR2 are SGHRS and YFSETQ. This CDR3 has 19 amino acids. CDR3 residues: CASSLSGTSWAPGANVLTF. The DNA for the CDR3 is TGCGCCAGCAGCTTGTCGGGGACTAGCTGGGCTCCTGGGGCCAACGTCCTGACTTTC.

For this clone: This CDR3 is also generated by other DNA sequences in the sample. The chain has TRBV7-9 and TRBJ1-1, with D unclear. This CDR3 is 12 amino acids long. Trimming took 1 base from V and 7 from J, leaving 7 bases between them. Germline CDR1 reads SEHNR; CDR2 reads FQNEAQ (reference sequence). The chain's CDR3 is CASSLGDSEAFF. DNA of the CDR3: TGTGCCAGCAGCTTAGGAGATAGTGAAGCTTTCTTT.

This chain joins TRBV19 and TRBJ1-5, with 8 bases matching TRBD1. This CDR3 comprises 17 residues. J gave up 1 base and V 1 base, and 6 bases lay outside the gene matches. Germline V lookup: CDR1 LNHDA, CDR2 SQIVND (reference sequence). The CDR3: CASSIARTGTSNQPQHF. The CDR3 DNA reads TGTGCCAGTAGTATAGCCCGGACAGGGACGAGCAATCAGCCCCAGCATTTT.

V is TRBV7-6 and J is TRBJ2-3; 12 nucleotides align to TRBD2. Germline V gene data show CDR1 as SGHVS and CDR2 as FNYEAQ. This CDR3 comprises 16 residues. V shed 2 bases, J shed 4 bases, and the junction held 4 bases outside the gene matches. The CDR3 here is CASSLLAGGLADTQYF. In DNA, the CDR3 is TGTGCCAGCAGCTTACTAGCGGGAGGGCTTGCAGATACGCAGTATTTT.

The rearrangement uses TRBV12-3 or TRBV12-4 and TRBJ1-1, with D maybe TRBD1 (5 bases). Trimming took 2 bases from V and 3 from J, leaving 7 bases between them. The CDR3 length is 13 residues. Here the CDR3 reads CASSLSGDTEAFF. In DNA form, the CDR3 reads TGTGCCAGCAGTTTATCGGGGGACACTGAAGCTTTCTTT.

This chain uses TRBV4-3 with TRBJ2-3, with D possibly TRBD2 on 6 matching bases. Germline CDR1 and CDR2: LGHNA and YSLEER. Deletions cut 1 base from V and 0 bases from J, with 14 bases between. This CDR3 spans 17 amino acids. The CDR3 region is CASSQGVPGLSTDTQYF. The DNA of the CDR3 is TGCGCCAGCAGCCAAGGGGTACCGGGACTCAGCACAGATACGCAGTATTTT.

This chain links TRBV13 with TRBJ2-6; 9 nucleotides match TRBD1. This CDR3 is built from 16 residues. The ends lost 5 bases at V and 2 bases at J; junction bases unmatched: 4. The germline V gene has CDR1 PRHDT and CDR2 FYEKMQ (reference sequence). This CDR3 is CASSPDRGAGANVLTF. As DNA, the CDR3 is TGTGCCAGCAGCCCGGACAGGGGCGCTGGGGCCAACGTCCTGACTTTC. Based on the CDR3 plus reference TRBV13 and TRBJ2-6, the full variable domain is AAGVIQSPRHLIKEKRETATLKCYPIPRHDTVYWYQQGPGQDPQFLISFYEKMQSDKGSIPDRFSAQQFSDYHSELNMSSLELGDSALYFCASSPDRGAGANVLTFGAGSRLTVL.

J is TRBJ1-1 and V is TRBV7-3; the D is unclear. The V gene's germline CDR1 is SGHTA and CDR2 FQGTGA. V shed 5 bases and J shed 1 base, with 11 bases lying between them. The CDR3 length is 14 residues. The CDR3 sequence is CASSRGHGNTEAFF. Here the CDR3 DNA reads TGTGCCAGCAGCCGGGGTCACGGGAACACTGAAGCTTTCTTT.

The chain employs TRBV11-1 and TRBJ2-7, with a tentative D call TRBD1 (6 bases). Germline V gene lookup returns CDR1 SGHAT and CDR2 FQDESV (reference sequence). Trimming took off 1 base at V and 2 bases at J, with 12 bases between the two ends. The CDR3 is 15 amino acids. Here the CDR3 reads CASSLEGVNPYEQYF. The CDR3 DNA is TGTGCCAGCAGCTTAGAGGGGGTTAACCCCTACGAGCAGTACTTC.

The chain uses TRBV11-2 and TRBJ2-7; TRBD2 might be the D (7 bases). Trimming cost V 6 bases and J 3 bases, with 18 bases left between them. CDR3 size: 15 residues. Looked up from germline, CDR1 is SGHAT and CDR2 is FQNNGV. CDR3 nucleotide sequence: TGTGCCAGCAGACCGCGGGGGCGACTGCACTACGAGCAGTACTTC. It specifies CASRPRGRLHYEQYF.

The CDR3 nucleotides read TGCGCCAGCAGCCAAGTTTCCGCGCGGGGGAACACTGAAGCTTTCTTT. Translation gives CASSQVSARGNTEAFF. The rearrangement joins TRBV4-1 to TRBJ1-1; D is uncertain. V lost 1 base and J lost 1, with 13 bases in between. CDR1 MGHRA and CDR2 YSYEKL come from the germline V gene. This CDR3 has 16 residues.

The chain is built from TRBV2 and TRBJ2-1; no reliable D call. Trimming shortened V by 8 bases and J by 3 bases, and 8 bases separated the two germline ends. Germline assignment: CDR1 SNHLY and CDR2 FYNNEI. This CDR3 is built from 12 residues. The CDR3 sequence: CASDSLYNEQFF. The CDR3 bases are TGTGCCAGCGACTCACTCTACAATGAGCAGTTCTTC.

The chain uses TRBV6-6 and TRBJ1-4; 7 bases agree with TRBD1. The CDR3 runs 15 residues. CDR1 and CDR2 from the germline V gene are MNHNY and SVGAGI (reference sequence). The J segment lost 0 bases and the V segment lost 6 bases, leaving 4 bases of the junction unmatched. The CDR3 spells CASRPQGATNEKLFF. Here the CDR3 DNA reads TGTGCCAGCAGGCCTCAGGGGGCAACTAATGAAAAACTGTTTTTT.

This chain joins TRBV5-6 and TRBJ1-1; tentative D call: TRBD1 (5 bases). This CDR3 comprises 14 residues. Trimming took off 1 base at V and 5 bases at J, with 12 bases between the two ends. The germline gives CDR1 SGHDT, CDR2 YYEEEE. CDR3 sequence reads: CASSLTGVRTEAFF. In DNA form, the CDR3 reads TGTGCCAGCAGCTTGACGGGGGTGCGGACTGAAGCTTTCTTT.

The chain employs TRBV19 and TRBJ1-1; TRBD1 agrees at 7 bases. Germline CDR1 reads LNHDA; CDR2 reads SQIVND (reference sequence). The length of the CDR3 is 13 residues. V lost 5 bases and J lost 9; bases outside the gene matches: 9. CDR3 amino acids: CASSLNRGMQAFF. For the CDR3, the DNA is TGTGCCAGTAGTCTAAACAGGGGAATGCAAGCTTTCTTT.

The chain is built from TRBV5-5 and TRBJ2-1; D is possibly TRBD2 (6 bases). Germline lookup yields CDR1 SGHKS and CDR2 YYEKEE (reference sequence). This CDR3 comprises 12 residues. The V end lost 3 bases, the J end lost 9 bases, and 10 bases lay between the germline ends. CDR3 sequence (DNA): TGTGCCAGCAGCTGGAGGGTGGGTGAGCAGTTCTTC. It encodes CASSWRVGEQFF.

This chain connects TRBV18 to TRBJ2-3; no reliable D call. The CDR3 covers 19 residues. V lost 5 bases to trimming and J lost 4 bases, with 28 bases between them. In germline, CDR1 is KGHSH, CDR2 LQKENI. This chain's CDR3 is CASSVVRPKKPPAADTQYF. CDR3 sequence (DNA): TGTGCCAGCTCAGTAGTTAGGCCGAAGAAGCCGCCGGCGGCAGATACGCAGTATTTT.